These T cell receptor beta chains were read from a single sample in a study of T cell clusters in autoimmune cytopenias. From the multiplex PCR reads, TCRdb lists one entry per CDR3 protein and no DNA. The table lists some 6,900 distinct CDR3 sequences. The same sample was also studied in work on T cell repertoires in aging, cancer and after chemotherapy.

Sequences were obtained from peripheral blood. All receptors derive from a human donor in good health. CDR3s include the opening cysteine and the closing phenylalanine or tryptophan. Part of the rows lack a size; the others show once, few, many or a class for expanded clones.

clone_size: -
j_call: TRBJ2-7
v_call: TRBV5-6
cdr3_aa: CASSLVAQANEQYF

clone_size: -
j_call: TRBJ2-2
v_call: TRBV5-1
cdr3_aa: CASSSLAGGNTGELFF

clone_size: -
j_call: TRBJ2-4
v_call: TRBV6-1
cdr3_aa: CASRTAGGKNIQYF

clone_size: -
j_call: TRBJ2-2
v_call: TRBV29-1
cdr3_aa: CSVSGAPNTGELFF

clone_size: -
j_call: TRBJ2-5
v_call: TRBV6-6
cdr3_aa: CASSGSRETQYF

clone_size: -
j_call: TRBJ1-6
v_call: TRBV19
cdr3_aa: CASSSRTGHHSPLHF

clone_size: -
j_call: TRBJ2-5
v_call: TRBV29-1
cdr3_aa: CSVLGAGQETQYF

clone_size: -
j_call: TRBJ2-7
v_call: TRBV6-2/TRBV6-3
cdr3_aa: CASRPPGPYEQYF

clone_size: -
j_call: TRBJ1-2
v_call: TRBV5-5
cdr3_aa: CASSWARTGMYYGYTF

clone_size: -
j_call: TRBJ2-1
v_call: TRBV12-3/TRBV12-4
cdr3_aa: CASSFQGNEQFF

clone_size: -
j_call: TRBJ1-2
v_call: TRBV6-5
cdr3_aa: CASSPGRLYGYTF

clone_size: -
j_call: TRBJ2-1
v_call: TRBV5-1
cdr3_aa: CASSLAWSGGYLNEQFF

clone_size: -
j_call: TRBJ2-7
v_call: TRBV5-1
cdr3_aa: CASSPRDPNYEQYF

clone_size: -
j_call: TRBJ2-2
v_call: TRBV29-1
cdr3_aa: CSVDFGPGELFF

clone_size: large
j_call: TRBJ2-2
v_call: TRBV19
cdr3_aa: CASSLDPWNTGELFF

clone_size: -
j_call: TRBJ2-2
v_call: TRBV12-3/TRBV12-4
cdr3_aa: CASTRGEDTGELFF

clone_size: -
j_call: TRBJ1-5
v_call: TRBV29-1
cdr3_aa: CSVGSGSNQPQHF

clone_size: -
j_call: TRBJ2-5
v_call: TRBV7-9
cdr3_aa: CASSQQGSQETQYF

clone_size: medium-sized
j_call: TRBJ2-5
v_call: TRBV30
cdr3_aa: CAWGQGGPPETQYF

clone_size: medium-sized
j_call: TRBJ2-2
v_call: TRBV19
cdr3_aa: CASSIVGVKHGELFF

clone_size: -
j_call: TRBJ2-4
v_call: TRBV19
cdr3_aa: CASSIVQGVGNIQYF

clone_size: -
j_call: TRBJ2-1
v_call: TRBV7-9
cdr3_aa: CASSLGVGTSGGSYNEQFF

clone_size: -
j_call: TRBJ2-7
v_call: TRBV12-3/TRBV12-4
cdr3_aa: CASTLGDEQYF

clone_size: -
j_call: TRBJ2-7
v_call: TRBV19
cdr3_aa: CASSIGVVRGSVEQYF

clone_size: -
j_call: TRBJ2-2
v_call: TRBV7-9
cdr3_aa: CASSSDQTGMGGELFF

clone_size: -
j_call: TRBJ1-3
v_call: TRBV5-4
cdr3_aa: CASREQAADTIYF

clone_size: -
j_call: TRBJ1-5
v_call: TRBV19
cdr3_aa: CASSIDRAGGRIGNQPQHF

clone_size: -
j_call: TRBJ2-3
v_call: TRBV12-3/TRBV12-4
cdr3_aa: CASRETSSADTQYF

clone_size: -
j_call: TRBJ1-2
v_call: TRBV29-1
cdr3_aa: CSVEDRNGYTF

clone_size: -
j_call: TRBJ1-6
v_call: TRBV6-5
cdr3_aa: CASKERYNSPLHF

clone_size: -
j_call: TRBJ2-5
v_call: TRBV6-1
cdr3_aa: CASSGPGRAETQYF

clone_size: -
j_call: TRBJ1-1
v_call: TRBV18
cdr3_aa: CASSRKGGTEAFF

clone_size: -
j_call: TRBJ2-7
v_call: TRBV7-4
cdr3_aa: CASSYRRSYEQYF

clone_size: -
j_call: TRBJ1-1
v_call: TRBV29-1
cdr3_aa: CSVGGGVEAFF

clone_size: -
j_call: TRBJ1-1
v_call: TRBV27
cdr3_aa: CASGPRGLGTEAFF

clone_size: -
j_call: TRBJ1-4
v_call: TRBV15
cdr3_aa: CATSRGTANEKLFF

clone_size: -
j_call: TRBJ2-5
v_call: TRBV19
cdr3_aa: CASSIGGKETQYF

clone_size: -
j_call: TRBJ2-7
v_call: TRBV6-1
cdr3_aa: CASRTGSYEQYF

clone_size: -
j_call: TRBJ2-1
v_call: TRBV19
cdr3_aa: CASSRLAAKLNEQFF

clone_size: -
j_call: TRBJ2-3
v_call: TRBV6-4
cdr3_aa: CASSDGLGSSTDTQYF

clone_size: -
j_call: TRBJ1-4
v_call: TRBV12-3/TRBV12-4
cdr3_aa: CASHGAINEKLFF

clone_size: -
j_call: TRBJ2-5
v_call: TRBV6-1
cdr3_aa: CASSDIGRGRGQETQYF

clone_size: -
j_call: TRBJ2-3
v_call: TRBV7-6
cdr3_aa: CASSPSGSRDTQYF

clone_size: -
j_call: TRBJ2-2
v_call: TRBV6-2/TRBV6-3
cdr3_aa: CASTSLRTSGGALAGELFF

clone_size: -
j_call: TRBJ2-1
v_call: TRBV12-3/TRBV12-4
cdr3_aa: CASSLTTGGFNEQFF

clone_size: -
j_call: TRBJ1-5
v_call: TRBV6-1
cdr3_aa: CASSENNQPQHF

clone_size: -
j_call: TRBJ2-7
v_call: TRBV6-2/TRBV6-3
cdr3_aa: CASLYRGEQYF